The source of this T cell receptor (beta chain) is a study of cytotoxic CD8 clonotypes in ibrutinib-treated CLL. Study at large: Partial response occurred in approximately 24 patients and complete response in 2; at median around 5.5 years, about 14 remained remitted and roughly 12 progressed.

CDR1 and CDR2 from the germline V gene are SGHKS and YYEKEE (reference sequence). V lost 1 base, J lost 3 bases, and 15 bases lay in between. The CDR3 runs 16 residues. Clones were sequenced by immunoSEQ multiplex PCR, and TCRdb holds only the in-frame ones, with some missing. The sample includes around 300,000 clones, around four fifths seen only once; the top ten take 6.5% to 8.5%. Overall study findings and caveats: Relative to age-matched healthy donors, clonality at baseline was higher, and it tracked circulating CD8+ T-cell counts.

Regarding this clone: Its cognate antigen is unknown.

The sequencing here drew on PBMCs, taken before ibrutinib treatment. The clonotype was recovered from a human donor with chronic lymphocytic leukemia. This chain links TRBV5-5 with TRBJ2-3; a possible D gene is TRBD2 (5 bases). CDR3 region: CASSLIAGSRTDTQYF. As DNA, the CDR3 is TGTGCCAGCAGCTTGATTGCGGGCTCCAGAACAGATACGCAGTATTTT.